This TCR beta chain was captured in a study of human T cells and chemical hapten exposure. The germline V gene has CDR1 DFQATT and CDR2 SNEGSKA (reference sequence). J gave up 4 bases and V 1 base, and 1 base lay outside the gene matches. The CDR3 is made up of 14 amino acids. Broader study findings: With regard to DPC sensitization, TCRs above 1 in 1000 frequency did not change.

One entry per CDR3 protein results from TCRdb running MiXCR on the RACE reads. This sample has around 200,000 distinct CDR3 sequences, with just under 30% found just once. The time point denotes: pre-sensitization, week 0. As for treatment: therapeutic diphenylcyclopropenone sensitization with weekly scalp DPC. Remarks on this clonotype: Its cognate antigen is unknown.

The chain uses TRBV20-1 and TRBJ1-1; 12 bases are a match to TRBD1. This receptor was taken from a woman in her 30s with alopecia areata. Some clones in this sample may be carry-over from other donors' samples. The material sequenced was whole blood, taken in connection with sensitization to the hapten diphenylcyclopropenone (DPC). The CDR3 protein is CSARAGQGATEAFF. The DNA for the CDR3 is TGCAGTGCTAGAGCGGGACAGGGGGCCACTGAAGCTTTCTTT.